The rows below give T cell receptor beta chains drawn from one sample of a study of blood T cells in healthy people across ages. TCRdb processed the 5' RACE reads anew with MiXCR; each CDR3 protein has one entry. The sample has about 780,000 distinct CDR3 sequences, about 42% seen once; the top ten hold about a sixth. Sequenced input: blood. The source of these receptors is a man older than 75 in good health. The CDR3 runs from the conserved cysteine through the conserved F or W. A D gene is named only where the DNA matches it firmly. Clone size, where shown, is once, few, many, or a class for clones that have expanded.

d_call	cdr3_length	v_call	clone_size	j_call	cdr3_aa	cdr3_nt
NA	12	TRBV6-2/TRBV6-3	NA	TRBJ1-4	CASSYWGDQLFF	TGTGCCAGCAGTTACTGGGGGGACCAACTGTTTTTT
NA	13	TRBV29-1	few	TRBJ2-1	CSAPLAPSPEQFF	TGCAGCGCCCCCTTAGCACCATCGCCTGAGCAGTTCTTC
TRBD1	12	TRBV20-1	NA	TRBJ1-6	CSGWDRASPLHF	TGCAGTGGCTGGGACAGGGCTTCACCCCTCCACTTT
TRBD2	18	TRBV7-9	few	TRBJ2-3	CASSSGASGRALTDTQYF	TGTGCCAGCAGCTCAGGGGCCAGCGGGAGGGCCCTCACAGATACGCAGTATTTT
TRBD2	17	TRBV6-1	NA	TRBJ2-4	CASRTGTSGMIMGEQYF	TGTGCCAGCAGAACCGGGACTAGCGGGATGATTATGGGAGAGCAGTACTTC
TRBD1	16	TRBV4-1	NA	TRBJ2-5	CASSQGPDRREETQYF	TGCGCCAGCAGCCAAGGGCCGGACAGGCGAGAAGAGACCCAGTACTTC
NA	16	TRBV10-3	NA	TRBJ2-5	CAISESRGPGQETQYF	TGTGCCATCAGTGAGTCGAGAGGTCCAGGGCAAGAGACCCAGTACTTC
NA	13	TRBV20-1	NA	TRBJ2-7	CSARDTGMETRYF	TGCAGTGCTAGAGATACAGGGATGGAGACCCGGTACTTC
NA	14	TRBV12-3/TRBV12-4	few	TRBJ2-3	CASSLTGRPDTQYF	TGTGCCAGCAGTTTAACTGGGAGGCCAGATACGCAGTATTTT
NA	14	TRBV2	once	TRBJ2-5	CASSEALGQETQYF	TGTGCCAGCAGTGAAGCTCTGGGGCAAGAGACCCAGTACTTC
TRBD2	15	TRBV18	NA	TRBJ2-7	CASSPRTSGSDEQYF	TGTGCCAGCTCACCAAGGACTAGCGGGAGCGACGAGCAGTACTTC
NA	15	TRBV20-1	few	TRBJ2-6	CSARDGGPGANVLTF	TGCAGTGCTAGAGACGGGGGCCCTGGGGCCAACGTCCTGACTTTC
NA	13	TRBV27	NA	TRBJ2-7	CASSIGPSYEQYF	TGTGCCAGCAGTATTGGACCTTCCTACGAGCAGTACTTC
TRBD2	15	TRBV29-1	once	TRBJ2-5	CSVAPLAGDQETQYF	TGCAGCGTTGCCCCCCTAGCGGGGGACCAAGAGACCCAGTACTTC
NA	13	TRBV12-3/TRBV12-4	NA	TRBJ1-1	CASSFGRDTEAFF	TGTGCCAGCAGTTTCGGTAGAGACACTGAAGCTTTCTTT
TRBD1	16	TRBV6-1	few	TRBJ2-1	CASTQLTGSGSNEQFF	TGTGCCAGCACCCAATTGACAGGGTCGGGCTCCAATGAGCAGTTCTTC
NA	15	TRBV15	NA	TRBJ2-5	CATSNQGGKGETQYF	TGTGCCACCAGCAACCAGGGTGGGAAGGGAGAGACCCAGTACTTC
NA	17	TRBV27	few	TRBJ1-2	CASSPFGGQFPNYGYTF	TGTGCCAGCAGCCCCTTCGGAGGACAGTTCCCTAACTATGGCTACACCTTC
NA	13	TRBV6-6	NA	TRBJ2-7	CASSAGGGDEQYF	TGTGCCAGCAGTGCCGGGGGCGGGGACGAGCAGTACTTC
TRBD2	16	TRBV18	NA	TRBJ2-1	CASSPQSGRGHNEQFF	TGTGCCAGCTCACCACAAAGCGGGAGGGGCCACAATGAGCAGTTCTTC
NA	14	TRBV7-2	many	TRBJ2-5	CASSLVPSQETQYF	TGTGCCAGCAGCTTAGTTCCCAGTCAAGAGACCCAGTACTTC
NA	13	TRBV7-2	NA	TRBJ2-7	CASSLAVPDEQYF	TGTGCCAGCAGCTTAGCAGTTCCAGACGAGCAGTACTTC
NA	13	TRBV12-3/TRBV12-4	NA	TRBJ1-6	CASSLESNSPLHF	TGTGCCAGCAGTTTAGAGAGCAATTCACCCCTCCACTTT
NA	14	TRBV7-2	few	TRBJ2-5	CASSLSRGRETQYF	TGTGCCAGCAGCTTATCCCGGGGTCGAGAGACCCAGTACTTC
NA	13	TRBV29-1	NA	TRBJ2-3	CSVASPSTDTQYF	TGCAGCGTTGCTAGCCCCAGCACAGATACGCAGTATTTT
NA	15	TRBV28	NA	TRBJ1-1	CASSLWARSNTEAFF	TGTGCCAGCAGTTTATGGGCCAGGAGTAACACTGAAGCTTTCTTT